The T cell receptor beta chain under discussion was sequenced for a study of shared clonotypes between healthy human individuals. Study-level findings and limits: In contrast to clonotypes shared by all four donors, non-shared clonotypes had lower generation probabilities.

About this clone: The antigen remains undetermined.

Germline assignment: CDR1 MNHNY and CDR2 SVGAGI (reference sequence). The V and J ends lost 6 bases and 3 bases, in that order; junction bases with no gene match: 6. CDR3 size: 14 residues. Only in-frame clones appear in the TCRdb table, and some are missing; sequencing was by immunoSEQ multiplex PCR. The table shows over 1.4 million clones, with more than 95% occurring only once. This clonotype was obtained from a young man in good health. The specimen sequenced was naive CD4+ T cells sorted from blood. Subset of the sample: CD45RA+ positively selected. The rearrangement uses TRBV6-6 and TRBJ2-7; 9 nucleotides line up with TRBD1. This CDR3 is CASRLRQGDYEQYF. The CDR3 DNA is TGTGCCAGCAGACTCAGACAGGGGGACTACGAGCAGTACTTC.